The entry below describes one TCR beta chain. Its antigen remains unknown. These data belong to a study of cytomegalovirus exposure and HLA in healthy donors. Study-wide findings and caveats: Rare sequences made up most TCRs, while some public TCRs were found in many donors. Accounts indicate the classifier identified cytomegalovirus status with strong specificity and sensitivity. A later analysis found first-cohort TCR clusters tended to co-occur in the 90 to 150 validation repertoires. TCR beta chains numbering more than 150 were designated cytomegalovirus-associated.

The V gene's germline CDR1 is SGHNT and CDR2 YYREEE (reference sequence). V was pared by 2 bases and J by 6 bases, with 6 bases between. The CDR3 covers 11 residues. The data were produced by immunoSEQ multiplex PCR, yet TCRdb's version contains in-frame clones alone and is incomplete. The data hold roughly 150,000 clones, with approximately 90% observed a single time. The chain uses TRBV5-4 and TRBJ2-7; D may be TRBD2 (5 bases). This TCR derives from a young man in good health and CMV-seronegative. The sequenced material came from PBMCs. Here the CDR3 reads CASSLSGEQYF. DNA for the CDR3: TGTGCCAGCAGCTTAAGCGGCGAGCAGTACTTC.